A single sample gave rise to the 25 T cell receptor beta chains below, sequenced in a study of PD-1 blockade in classical Hodgkin lymphoma. The data were produced by immunoSEQ multiplex PCR, yet TCRdb's version contains in-frame clones alone and is incomplete. The sample shows roughly 140,000 clones, around 84% of them seen only once. With no exception, relapse followed autologous stem cell transplantation in all patients, and brentuximab vedotin exposure varied. The starting material was peripheral blood mononuclear cells (PBMCs), obtained before the second cycle of nivolumab. These TCRs come from a human donor with classical Hodgkin lymphoma.

The chain has TRBV6-1 and TRBJ1-1, with D perhaps matching TRBD1 (6 bases). Germline CDR1 and CDR2: MNHNS and SASEGT. The CDR3 loop spans 15 amino acids. V was trimmed by 4 bases and J by 0 bases, leaving 12 bases between them. Here the CDR3 reads CASSVTRQVNTEAFF. For the CDR3, the DNA is TGTGCCAGCAGTGTAACGAGACAGGTGAACACTGAAGCTTTCTTT.

The chain uses TRBV7-2 and TRBJ2-3, with 10 bases matching TRBD2. The V and J ends lost 5 bases and 6 bases, in that order; junction bases with no gene match: 11. Germline V gene sequence: CDR1 SGHTA, CDR2 FQGNSA. The CDR3 is 16 residues long. CDR3 in amino acids: CASSDRAGGAGDTQYF. Written as DNA, the CDR3 is TGTGCCAGCAGCGATAGAGCGGGGGGGGCAGGGGATACGCAGTATTTT. Variable domain in full (rest from reference TRBV7-2 and TRBJ2-3): GAGVSQSPSNKVTEKGKDVELRCDPISGHTALYWYRQSLGQGLEFLIYFQGNSAPDKSGLPSDRFSAERTGGSVSTLTIQRTQQEDSAVYLCASSDRAGGAGDTQYFGPGTRLTVL.

This rearrangement joins TRBV6-6 to TRBJ1-5, with a tentative D call TRBD1 (5 bases). From germline, CDR1 is MNHNY and CDR2 SVGAGI (reference sequence). The CDR3 has 15 amino acids. Trimming pared 4 bases from V and 3 bases from J, leaving 13 bases between. The CDR3 protein is CASSWARVVNQPQHF. CDR3 in DNA: TGTGCCAGCAGTTGGGCCAGGGTAGTCAATCAGCCCCAGCATTTT.

This chain joins TRBV30 and TRBJ2-7; the match to TRBD2 covers 12 bases. Germline V gives CDR1 GTSNPN, CDR2 SVGIG (reference sequence). V lost 6 bases, J lost 3 bases, and 6 bases stayed unmatched. This CDR3 region has 14 residues. CDR3 loop: CACRLAGEGYEQYF. CDR3 sequence (DNA): TGTGCCTGTAGACTAGCGGGAGAGGGCTACGAGCAGTACTTC.

The rearrangement links TRBV9 to TRBJ1-2; no firm D call. This CDR3 is 13 amino acids long. In germline, CDR1 is SGDLS, CDR2 YYNGEE. Deletions cut 0 bases from V and 4 bases from J, with 7 bases between. The CDR3 nucleotides read TGTGCCAGCAGCGTAGGTCAGTCCTATGGCTACACCTTC. Amino acids: CASSVGQSYGYTF.

The chain carries TRBV20-1 and TRBJ2-7, with D possibly matching TRBD1 (5 bases). The V and J ends lost 6 bases and 5 bases respectively, with 11 bases between them. The CDR3 covers 11 residues. Germline V CDR1 and CDR2: DFQATT, SNEGSKA (reference sequence). CDR3 sequence reads: CSATIRDEQYF. In DNA form, the CDR3 reads TGCAGTGCAACTATCAGGGACGAGCAGTACTTC.

The rearrangement joins TRBV5-1 to TRBJ2-3, with 8 bases lining up with TRBD2. With V trimmed by 4 bases and J by 0 bases, 7 bases remained unmatched. The germline V gene encodes CDR1 SGHRS and CDR2 YFSETQ. This CDR3 spans 16 amino acids. CDR3 loop: CASSVERGPSTDTQYF. CDR3 in DNA: TGCGCCAGCAGCGTCGAGCGGGGGCCAAGCACAGATACGCAGTATTTT.

The CDR3 nucleotides read TGTGCCAGCAGCCCCCAGGGTAATGAAAAACTGTTTTTT. Its translation is CASSPQGNEKLFF. The chain couples TRBV7-2 to TRBJ1-4; possible D gene TRBD1, 5 bases. This CDR3 spans 13 amino acids. Trimming took off 5 bases at V and 4 bases at J, with 8 bases between the two ends. Germline CDR1 is SGHTA and CDR2 is FQGNSA.

This clone was seen repeatedly, ten times or more. V is TRBV18 and J is TRBJ1-1; 11 bases align to TRBD1. With 0 bases clipped from V and 5 bases from J, the junction kept 2 bases outside the gene matches. This CDR3 comprises 15 residues. The germline V gene encodes CDR1 KGHSH and CDR2 LQKENI. DNA of the CDR3: TGTGCCAGCTCACCACCCGGGACAGGGGGAACTGAAGCTTTCTTT. Its translation: CASSPPGTGGTEAFF.

The J gene is TRBJ2-5, the V gene TRBV7-9; D possibly corresponds to TRBD1 (6 bases). V was trimmed by 5 bases and J by 3 bases, leaving 13 bases between them. CDR3 size: 14 residues. CDR1 and CDR2 from the germline V gene are SEHNR and FQNEAQ (reference sequence). Here the CDR3 reads CASSPQDSKETQYF. The CDR3 DNA follows: TGTGCCAGCAGCCCCCAGGACAGTAAAGAGACCCAGTACTTC.

This clone has only a few counts. The J gene is TRBJ2-2, the V gene TRBV2; 8 bases line up with TRBD1. CDR1 SNHLY and CDR2 FYNNEI come from the germline V gene. Trimming at V came to 5 bases and at J to 1 base, leaving 3 bases not matched to a gene. This CDR3 has 15 residues. This CDR3 is CASSPDRVNTGELFF. In nucleotides, the CDR3 is TGTGCCAGCAGTCCGGACAGGGTGAACACCGGGGAGCTGTTTTTT.

This clone was counted a single time. The CDR3, as DNA: TGTGCCACCGCGTCAGATACGCAGTATTTT. Translating it yields CATASDTQYF. The rearrangement uses TRBV6-5 and TRBJ2-3; D not certain. The V gene lost 10 bases and the J gene lost 4 bases, with 6 bases spanning the gap. This CDR3 has 10 amino acids. Germline V gives CDR1 MNHEY, CDR2 SVGAGI.

In its sample, this clone was seen once. The chain carries TRBV5-5 and TRBJ2-7; the match to TRBD1 covers 9 bases. Looked up from germline, CDR1 is SGHKS and CDR2 is YYEKEE (reference sequence). This CDR3 comprises 16 residues. The V segment lost 0 bases and the J segment 1 base; nucleotides outside the gene matches: 5. The CDR3 sequence: CASSLDPGQGSYEQYF. The DNA of the CDR3 is TGTGCCAGCAGCTTGGACCCGGGACAGGGTTCCTACGAGCAGTACTTC. The entire variable domain, with the rest obtained from reference TRBV5-5 and TRBJ2-7, is as follows: DAGVTQSPTHLIKTRGQQVTLRCSPISGHKSVSWYQQVLGQGPQFIFQYYEKEERGRGNFPDRFSARQFPNYSSELNVNALLLGDSALYLCASSLDPGQGSYEQYFGPGTRLTVT.

The J gene is TRBJ1-4, the V gene TRBV5-5, with TRBD1 identical over 7 bases. The trim removed 5 bases at V and 7 bases at J, leaving 11 bases unmatched. Germline lookup yields CDR1 SGHKS and CDR2 YYEKEE (reference sequence). The CDR3 runs to 15 residues. The CDR3 sequence: CASSSLTGNSEKLFF. In DNA form, the CDR3 reads TGTGCCAGCAGTTCCCTGACAGGGAACTCTGAAAAACTGTTTTTT.

In DNA form, the CDR3 reads TGTGCCATCTCTAGCGGGCAGAACACCGGGGAGCTGTTTTTT. The encoded protein is CAISSGQNTGELFF. The chain combines TRBV10-3 with TRBJ2-2; 8 positions match TRBD2. This CDR3 is 14 amino acids long. The germline CDR1 and CDR2 sequences are ENHRY and SYGVKD. Trimming removed 8 bases from V and 1 base from J; junction bases left unmatched: 3.

The genes are TRBV25-1 and TRBJ2-2, with a tentative D call TRBD2 (6 bases). The ends were cut back, 5 bases at V and 5 bases at J, with 12 bases in the middle. This CDR3 has 14 residues. CDR1 is MGHDK and CDR2 is SYGVNS in the germline V gene. The chain's CDR3 is CASSPGVGTGELFF. The DNA for the CDR3 is TGTGCCAGCAGTCCGGGAGTGGGTACCGGGGAGCTGTTTTTT.

The chain joins TRBV28 to TRBJ2-7; no firm D call. Trimming shortened V by 9 bases and J by 3 bases, and 9 bases separated the two germline ends. Germline V gives CDR1 MDHEN, CDR2 SYDVKM. The length of the CDR3 is 11 residues. In DNA, the CDR3 is TGTGCCAGTCAGGATTTCTACGAGCAGTACTTC. This encodes CASQDFYEQYF.

This chain connects TRBV27 to TRBJ1-6; no clear D gene. The germline V gene encodes CDR1 MNHEY and CDR2 SMNVEV (reference sequence). The V and J ends lost 3 bases and 10 bases respectively, with 10 bases between them. The CDR3 has 13 amino acids. CDR3 loop: CASSFIPESPLHF. As DNA, the CDR3 is TGTGCCAGCAGTTTTATACCGGAGTCACCCCTCCACTTT.

This clone appeared a single time. V is TRBV2 and J is TRBJ2-1; 9 nucleotides align to TRBD2. The V gene end was trimmed by 3 bases and the J gene end by 4 bases; junction bases not matched to a gene: 4. The CDR3 length is 15 residues. CDR1 is SNHLY and CDR2 is FYNNEI in the germline V gene. CDR3 in amino acids: CASSDETSGYNEQFF. The CDR3 bases are TGTGCCAGCAGTGATGAGACTAGCGGATACAATGAGCAGTTCTTC.

This clone is a singleton in its sample. Since the CDR3 does not end with the conserved phenylalanine or tryptophan, this likely comes from a read error. This chain joins TRBV9 and TRBJ1-2; weak D call: TRBD1 (6 bases). The CDR3 is made up of 14 amino acids. Trimming took 2 bases from V and 7 from J, leaving 15 bases between them. Germline V gene data show CDR1 as SGDLS and CDR2 as YYNGEE. CDR3 in DNA: TGTGCCAGCAGCGTTGAGAACAGGGATTTTGGCTACACCCTC. Protein: CASSVENRDFGYTL.

Remarks on this clone: Different DNA sequences within this sample yield the same CDR3. V usage is TRBV5-4 and J usage is TRBJ2-7, with D uncertain. Germline V gene data show CDR1 as SGHNT and CDR2 as YYREEE (reference sequence). The length of the CDR3 is 11 residues. V was trimmed by 2 bases and J by 3 bases, leaving 3 bases between them. CDR3 region: CASSLNYEQYF. The DNA of the CDR3 is TGTGCCAGCAGCTTAAACTACGAGCAGTACTTC.

The table lists this clone with a count of one. The chain links TRBV19 to TRBJ2-6; tentatively, D is TRBD1 or TRBD2 (5 bases each). The CDR3 sequence is 16 residues long. V was clipped by 7 bases and J by 0 bases, with 13 bases between them. Looked up from germline, CDR1 is LNHDA and CDR2 is SQIVND (reference sequence). CDR3 loop: CASTPFGASGANVLTF. The CDR3 nucleotides read TGTGCCAGTACCCCCTTCGGGGCCTCTGGGGCCAACGTCCTGACTTTC.

The chain couples TRBV11-1 to TRBJ2-7, with D perhaps TRBD2 (5 bases). Trimming shortened V by 1 base and J by 5 bases, and 15 bases separated the two germline ends. The CDR3 runs 15 residues. Germline assignment: CDR1 SGHAT and CDR2 FQDESV (reference sequence). The CDR3: CASSLVASGSHEQYF. In nucleotides, the CDR3 is TGTGCCAGCAGCTTAGTGGCTTCGGGAAGCCACGAGCAGTACTTC.

The CDR3 DNA follows: TGTGCCAGCAGGGTGGCAGGCTCCTACGAGCAGTACTTC. This translates into CASRVAGSYEQYF. V is TRBV13 and J is TRBJ2-7, with D unresolved. CDR3 length: 13 amino acids. V was shortened by 6 bases and J by 0 bases, with 9 bases between the two germline ends. Germline CDR1 reads PRHDT; CDR2 reads FYEKMQ (reference sequence).

The chain carries TRBV2 and TRBJ2-3, with 13 bases matching TRBD2. The CDR3 is made up of 15 amino acids. Germline lookup yields CDR1 SNHLY and CDR2 FYNNEI. Trimming took 8 bases from V and 4 from J; bases not matched to a gene: 6. The CDR3 is CASGTSGVFADTQYF. CDR3 DNA sequence: TGTGCCAGCGGGACTAGCGGGGTGTTCGCAGATACGCAGTATTTT.